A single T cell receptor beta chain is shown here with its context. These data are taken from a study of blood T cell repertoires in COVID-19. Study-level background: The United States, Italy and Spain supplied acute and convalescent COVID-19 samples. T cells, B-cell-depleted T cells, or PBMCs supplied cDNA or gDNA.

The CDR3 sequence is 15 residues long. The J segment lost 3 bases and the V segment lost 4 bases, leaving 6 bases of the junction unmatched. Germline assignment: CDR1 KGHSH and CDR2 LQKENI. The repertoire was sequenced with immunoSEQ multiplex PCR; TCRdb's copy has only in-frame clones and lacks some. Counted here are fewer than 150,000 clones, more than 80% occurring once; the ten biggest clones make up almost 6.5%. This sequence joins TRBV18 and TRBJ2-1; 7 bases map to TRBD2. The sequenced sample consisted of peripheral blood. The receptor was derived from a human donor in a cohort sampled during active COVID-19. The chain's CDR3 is CASSLNPSGYNEQFF. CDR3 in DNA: TGTGCCAGCTCACTTAACCCTAGCGGCTACAATGAGCAGTTCTTC.